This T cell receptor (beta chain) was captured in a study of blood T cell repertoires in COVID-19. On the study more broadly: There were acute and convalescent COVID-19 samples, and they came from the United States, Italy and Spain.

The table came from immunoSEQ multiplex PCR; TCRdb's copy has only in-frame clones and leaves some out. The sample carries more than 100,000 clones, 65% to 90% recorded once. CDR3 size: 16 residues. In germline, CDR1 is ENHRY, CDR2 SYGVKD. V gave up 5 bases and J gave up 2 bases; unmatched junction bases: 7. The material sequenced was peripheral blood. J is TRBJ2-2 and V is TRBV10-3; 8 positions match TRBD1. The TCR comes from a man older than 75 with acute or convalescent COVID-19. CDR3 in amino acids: CAISWTGYNNTGELFF. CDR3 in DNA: TGTGCCATCAGTTGGACAGGGTACAACAACACCGGGGAGCTGTTTTTT.